The rows below give T cell receptor beta chains drawn from one sample of a study of early T cells in non-severe SARS-CoV-2 infection. TCRdb reprocessed the 5' RACE reads with MiXCR, giving one entry per CDR3 protein. The table includes approximately 41,000 distinct CDR3 sequences, roughly 4.5% detected once. Sequences were obtained from whole blood. These receptors all stem from an adult who was a healthcare worker with PCR-confirmed SARS-CoV-2 infection or an uninfected control (not recorded which). Both conserved end residues are part of each CDR3. The order of the fields is J gene, V gene, clone size, D gene, CDR3 protein, CDR3 DNA. The D gene is left open where the match is weak. A clone size is listed for some rows: how often the clone was seen (once, few, many), or a class if it is expanded.

>TRBJ2-7|TRBV27|many|-
CASGLSPYEQYF
TGTGCCAGCGGGCTGAGCCCCTACGAGCAGTACTTC
>TRBJ2-4|TRBV18|many|-
CASSPTGRQEIQYF
TGTGCCAGCTCTCCCACGGGGAGGCAAGAAATTCAGTACTTC
>TRBJ1-1|TRBV30|many|-
CAWSVSGGAFF
TGTGCCTGGAGTGTTTCTGGAGGAGCTTTCTTT
>TRBJ2-5|TRBV6-5|many|-
CASSAGNDETQYF
TGTGCCAGCAGTGCAGGAAACGACGAGACCCAGTACTTC
>TRBJ2-5|TRBV9|once|TRBD2
CASSVDLAGRTQYF
TGTGCCAGCAGCGTAGATCTAGCGGGGCGGACCCAGTACTTC
>TRBJ2-1|TRBV4-2|many|-
CASSQETAQFF
TGTGCCAGCAGCCAAGAGACTGCTCAGTTCTTC
>TRBJ2-3|TRBV5-1|few|-
CASSLDVADTQYF
TGCGCCAGCAGCTTGGACGTCGCAGATACGCAGTATTTT
>TRBJ1-5|TRBV19|few|TRBD1
CASGAGGDRVDQPQHF
TGTGCCAGTGGAGCTGGGGGGGACAGGGTAGATCAGCCCCAGCATTTT
>TRBJ2-2|TRBV5-1|few|-
CASSQGQWGTGELFF
TGCGCCAGCAGCCAAGGACAGTGGGGCACCGGGGAGCTGTTTTTT
>TRBJ1-2|TRBV2|many|-
CASRTSGGKNYGYTF
TGTGCCAGCAGAACGTCCGGGGGCAAAAACTATGGCTACACCTTC
>TRBJ2-7|TRBV29-1|many|TRBD1
CSVALSPNRGYEQYF
TGCAGCGTGGCGTTGTCCCCTAACAGGGGTTACGAGCAGTACTTC
>TRBJ2-1|TRBV12-3/TRBV12-4|many|-
CASRRDSHNEQFF
TGTGCCAGCAGGAGGGACTCCCACAATGAGCAGTTCTTC
>TRBJ2-3|TRBV5-1|many|-
CASSFTGTDTQYF
TGCGCCAGCAGCTTCACGGGAACAGATACGCAGTATTTT
>TRBJ1-2|TRBV5-1|many|-
CASSFSGGNLDGYTF
TGCGCCAGCAGCTTCTCCGGCGGTAACCTTGACGGCTACACCTTC
>TRBJ2-5|TRBV6-1|many|-
CASIGGARLETQYF
TGTGCCAGCATTGGGGGGGCGCGTTTGGAGACCCAGTACTTC
>TRBJ2-5|TRBV7-8|many|-
CASSLGFRETQYF
TGTGCCAGCAGCTTAGGGTTCCGCGAGACCCAGTACTTC
>TRBJ2-5|TRBV24-1|many|-
CATSDLQFLGPQETQYF
TGTGCCACCAGTGATTTGCAGTTTTTGGGACCCCAAGAGACCCAGTACTTC
>TRBJ2-1|TRBV18|few|-
CASSRGKGEQFF
TGTGCCAGCTCCAGGGGAAAGGGTGAGCAGTTCTTC
>TRBJ2-7|TRBV20-1|many|-
CSARQGSMTYEQYF
TGCAGTGCTAGACAGGGGTCAATGACCTACGAGCAGTACTTC
>TRBJ2-3|TRBV7-9|-|-
CASSFLAGDTQYF
TGTGCCAGCAGCTTTCTGGCAGGGGATACGCAGTATTTT
>TRBJ2-5|TRBV2|many|-
CASSENNQETQYF
TGTGCCAGCAGTGAAAACAATCAAGAGACCCAGTACTTC
>TRBJ1-1|TRBV20-1|many|TRBD1
CSAIPGQGRGTEAFF
TGCAGTGCTATACCGGGACAGGGGAGGGGAACTGAAGCTTTCTTT
>TRBJ2-7|TRBV9|many|-
CASSVGPGTVEQYF
TGTGCCAGCAGCGTAGGCCCAGGGACCGTCGAGCAGTACTTC
>TRBJ1-4|TRBV3-1|-|-
CASSQTNEKLFF
TGTGCCAGCAGCCAAACCAATGAAAAACTGTTTTTT
>TRBJ2-3|TRBV6-2/TRBV6-3|-|-
CASSSSGLSTDTQYF
TGTGCCAGCAGTTCATCCGGACTTAGCACAGATACGCAGTATTTT
>TRBJ2-1|TRBV7-3|-|TRBD1
CASSLGGTGYNEQFF
TGTGCCAGCAGCTTAGGCGGGACAGGTTACAATGAGCAGTTCTTC
>TRBJ1-6|TRBV5-1|-|-
CASSLAGRSPLHF
TGCGCCAGCAGCTTGGCCGGGAGGTCACCCCTCCACTTT
>TRBJ2-3|TRBV6-1|few|-
CASSEGGGGTDTQYF
TGTGCCAGCAGTGAAGGGGGAGGGGGGACAGATACGCAGTATTTT
>TRBJ1-6|TRBV20-1|many|-
CSARSQGGRPLHF
TGCAGTGCGAGATCTCAAGGGGGAAGACCCCTCCACTTT
>TRBJ2-5|TRBV5-1|many|-
CASKETGNQETQYF
TGCGCCAGCAAAGAAACCGGGAATCAAGAGACCCAGTACTTC
>TRBJ2-1|TRBV19|many|-
CASRPRTAYNEQFF
TGTGCCAGTAGGCCCCGGACAGCCTACAATGAGCAGTTCTTC
>TRBJ1-6|TRBV20-1|many|-
CSARGVEASGSPLHF
TGCAGTGCTAGAGGGGTTGAGGCCTCAGGTTCACCCCTCCACTTT
>TRBJ1-6|TRBV29-1|many|-
CSPQWQINSPLHF
TGCAGCCCCCAGTGGCAGATTAATTCACCCCTCCACTTT
>TRBJ2-3|TRBV2|-|TRBD2
CASSEAELAGTDTQYF
TGTGCCAGCAGTGAAGCAGAACTAGCGGGCACAGATACGCAGTATTTT
>TRBJ2-7|TRBV29-1|many|-
CSVERGYEQYF
TGCAGCGTTGAGCGGGGTTACGAGCAGTACTTC
>TRBJ1-1|TRBV4-1|many|TRBD1
CASSQGDRGHAFF
TGCGCCAGCAGCCAAGGTGACAGGGGGCATGCTTTCTTT
>TRBJ2-3|TRBV12-3/TRBV12-4|few|-
CASSLVDTQYF
TGTGCCAGCAGTTTAGTAGATACGCAGTATTTT
>TRBJ1-2|TRBV5-6|-|-
CASSLRTLRGYTF
TGTGCCAGCAGCTTGAGGACTCTCCGGGGCTACACCTTC
>TRBJ2-7|TRBV4-1|-|TRBD1
CASSPGAGGEEQYF
TGCGCCAGCAGCCCCGGGGCAGGGGGAGAGGAGCAGTACTTC
>TRBJ2-7|TRBV9|many|-
CASSVAEGGYEQYF
TGTGCCAGCAGCGTAGCCGAAGGGGGTTACGAGCAGTACTTC
>TRBJ1-6|TRBV27|few|-
CASSPWSSYNSPLHF
TGTGCCAGCAGTCCATGGAGCTCCTATAATTCACCCCTCCACTTT
>TRBJ1-4|TRBV4-1|many|-
CASSTDRDNEKLFF
TGCGCCAGCAGCACGGACAGAGACAATGAAAAACTGTTTTTT
>TRBJ2-3|TRBV11-2|-|TRBD2
CASSLAAGGTDTQYF
TGTGCCAGCAGCTTGGCAGCGGGGGGAACAGATACGCAGTATTTT
>TRBJ1-1|TRBV12-5|medium-sized|-
CASGLATGFMNTEAFF
TGTGCTAGTGGTTTGGCCACAGGATTTATGAACACTGAAGCTTTCTTT
>TRBJ2-3|TRBV7-2|many|-
CASSLNGRTDTQYF
TGTGCCAGCAGCTTAAACGGGCGCACAGATACGCAGTATTTT
>TRBJ2-2|TRBV29-1|-|-
CSVATGTSNTGELFF
TGCAGCGTAGCTACCGGGACTTCGAACACCGGGGAGCTGTTTTTT
>TRBJ2-3|TRBV7-3|-|-
CASSPGFTDTQYF
TGTGCCAGCAGTCCCGGTTTCACAGATACGCAGTATTTT
>TRBJ1-2|TRBV29-1|many|TRBD1
CSVTKGAGGYTF
TGCAGCGTTACGAAGGGGGCTGGAGGCTACACCTTC
>TRBJ2-3|TRBV4-2|many|-
CASSQAAYTDTQYF
TGTGCCAGCAGCCAAGCGGCATACACAGATACGCAGTATTTT
>TRBJ1-6|TRBV25-1|many|TRBD1
CASTRGQGASSPLHF
TGTGCCAGCACCCGGGGACAGGGGGCGAGTTCACCCCTCCACTTT
>TRBJ1-3|TRBV20-1|many|-
CSARPSQGPAPYTIYF
TGCAGTGCTAGACCTTCACAGGGCCCCGCACCTTACACCATATATTTT